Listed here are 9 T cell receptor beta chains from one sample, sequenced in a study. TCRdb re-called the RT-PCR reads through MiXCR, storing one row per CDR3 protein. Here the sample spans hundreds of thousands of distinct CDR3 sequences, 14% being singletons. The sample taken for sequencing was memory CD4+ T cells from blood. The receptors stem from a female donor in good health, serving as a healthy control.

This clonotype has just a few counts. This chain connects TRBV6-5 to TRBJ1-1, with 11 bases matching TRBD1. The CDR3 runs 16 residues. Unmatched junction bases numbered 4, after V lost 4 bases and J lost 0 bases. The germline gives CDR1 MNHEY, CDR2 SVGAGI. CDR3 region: CASSWGQGGLNTEAFF. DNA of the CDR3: TGTGCCAGCAGTTGGGGACAGGGGGGATTGAACACTGAAGCTTTCTTT.

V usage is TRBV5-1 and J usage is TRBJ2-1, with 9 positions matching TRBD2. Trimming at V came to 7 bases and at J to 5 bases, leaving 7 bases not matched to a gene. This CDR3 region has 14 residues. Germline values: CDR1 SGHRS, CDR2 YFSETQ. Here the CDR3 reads CASGPAGGDNEQFF. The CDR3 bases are TGCGCCAGCGGTCCTGCGGGGGGGGACAATGAGCAGTTCTTC.

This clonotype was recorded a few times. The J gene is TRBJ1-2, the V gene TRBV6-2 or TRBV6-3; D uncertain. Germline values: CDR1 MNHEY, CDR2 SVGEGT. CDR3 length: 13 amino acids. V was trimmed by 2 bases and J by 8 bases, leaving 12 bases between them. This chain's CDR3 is CASSYAMPGGYTF. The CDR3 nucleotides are TGTGCCAGCAGTTACGCCATGCCGGGGGGCTACACCTTC.

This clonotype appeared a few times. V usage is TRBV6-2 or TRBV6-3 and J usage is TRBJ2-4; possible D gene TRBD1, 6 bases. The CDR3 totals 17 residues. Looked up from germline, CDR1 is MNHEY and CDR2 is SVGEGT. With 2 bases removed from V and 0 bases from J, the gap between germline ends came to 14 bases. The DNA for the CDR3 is TGTGCCAGCAGTTACCTAGGACAGTTTCTAGCCAAAAACATTCAGTACTTC. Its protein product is CASSYLGQFLAKNIQYF.

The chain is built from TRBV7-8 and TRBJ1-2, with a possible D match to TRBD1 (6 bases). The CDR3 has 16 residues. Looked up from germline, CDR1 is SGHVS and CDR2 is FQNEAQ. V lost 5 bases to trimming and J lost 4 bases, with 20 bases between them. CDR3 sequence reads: CASSVLYGQPVYGYTF. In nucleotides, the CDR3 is TGTGCCAGCAGCGTACTCTATGGACAGCCAGTCTATGGCTACACCTTC.

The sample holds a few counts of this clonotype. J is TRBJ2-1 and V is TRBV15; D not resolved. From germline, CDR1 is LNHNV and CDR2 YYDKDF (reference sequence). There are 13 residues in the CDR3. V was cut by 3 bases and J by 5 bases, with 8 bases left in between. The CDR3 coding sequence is TGTGCCACCAGCAGTGCTCTAGACAATGAGCAGTTCTTC. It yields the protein CATSSALDNEQFF. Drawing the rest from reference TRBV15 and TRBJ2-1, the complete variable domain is DAMVIQNPRYQVTQFGKPVTLSCSQTLNHNVMYWYQQKSSQAPKLLFHYYDKDFNNEADTPDNFQSRRPNTSFCFLDIRSPGLGDTAMYLCATSSALDNEQFFGPGTRLTVL.

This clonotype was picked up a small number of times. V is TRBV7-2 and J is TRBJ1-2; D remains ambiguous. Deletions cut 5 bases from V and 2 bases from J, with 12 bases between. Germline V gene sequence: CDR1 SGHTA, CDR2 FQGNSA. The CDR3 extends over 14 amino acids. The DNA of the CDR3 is TGTGCCAGCAGCCCCTCTCGGGGAAACTATGGCTACACCTTC. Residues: CASSPSRGNYGYTF.

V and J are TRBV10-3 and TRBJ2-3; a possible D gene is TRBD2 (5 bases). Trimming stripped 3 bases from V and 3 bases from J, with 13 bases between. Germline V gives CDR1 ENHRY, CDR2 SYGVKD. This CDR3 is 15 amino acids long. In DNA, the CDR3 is TGTGCCATCAGTGATGGGAGCCCCCAAACAGATACGCAGTATTTT. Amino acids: CAISDGSPQTDTQYF.

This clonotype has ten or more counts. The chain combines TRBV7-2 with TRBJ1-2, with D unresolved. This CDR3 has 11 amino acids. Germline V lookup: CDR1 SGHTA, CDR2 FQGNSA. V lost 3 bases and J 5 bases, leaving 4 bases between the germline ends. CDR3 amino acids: CASSFVYGYTF. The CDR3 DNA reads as TGTGCCAGCAGCTTTGTTTATGGCTACACCTTC. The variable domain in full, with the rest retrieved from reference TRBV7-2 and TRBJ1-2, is GAGVSQSPSNKVTEKGKDVELRCDPISGHTALYWYRQSLGQGLEFLIYFQGNSAPDKSGLPSDRFSAERTGGSVSTLTIQRTQQEDSAVYLCASSFVYGYTFGSGTRLTVV.